The subject of this entry is one T cell receptor beta chain. Its antigen is as yet unknown. Only in-frame clones appear in the TCRdb table, and some are missing; sequencing was by immunoSEQ multiplex PCR. The data contain about 86,000 clones, 88% of them singletons. V shed 9 bases and J shed 2 bases, with 15 bases lying between them. The CDR3 has 14 amino acids. Germline CDR1 reads KGHDR; CDR2 reads SFDVKD. This entry belongs to a study of T cell responses to AZD1222 COVID-19 vaccine. Study-wide results and caveats: Nearly half of spike-specific TCRs reportedly target unmutated variant regions. Repertoires in all cases were sampled only once the peak T cell response had passed.

The material sequenced was peripheral blood, taken on day 0 of MenACWY control vaccination. The TCR comes from an adult in good health. The V and J genes are TRBV24-1 and TRBJ2-5; no firm D call. As DNA, the CDR3 is TGTGCCACCCGCCTCCACAGCCGACAAGAGACCCAGTACTTC. This sequence encodes CATRLHSRQETQYF.